The clone carrying this TCR beta chain showed up just once. The data derive from a study of human T cells and chemical hapten exposure. Study context: Weekly diphenylcyclopropenone doses were given to patients' scalps across the roughly 25-week study.

TCRdb reprocessed the RACE reads via MiXCR and lists one record per CDR3 protein. The sample includes 150,000 to 200,000 distinct CDR3 sequences, about 30% of them seen just once. This CDR3 has 14 residues. The V gene lost 4 bases and the J gene lost 5 bases, with 14 bases spanning the gap. Looked up from germline, CDR1 is SGHVS and CDR2 is FQNEAQ. As for time point: patch test 3, about 24 weeks after DPC sensitization. Indicated treatment: therapeutic diphenylcyclopropenone sensitization with weekly scalp DPC. The authors extracted total RNA from unfractionated whole blood. The sequences come from whole blood, collected in connection with sensitization to the hapten diphenylcyclopropenone (DPC). The receptor was isolated from a woman between 18 and 29 years old with alopecia areata. Some clones in this sample may be carry-over from other donors' samples. The chain carries TRBV7-8 and TRBJ2-5; D could derive from TRBD1 or TRBD2 (5 bases each). The CDR3 region is CASSSRWGRETQYF. The CDR3 DNA reads as TGTGCCAGCAGCTCCCGGTGGGGACGGGAGACCCAGTACTTC.